The T cell receptor (beta chain) under discussion was sequenced for a study of blood T cell repertoires in COVID-19. About the research overall: Acute and convalescent COVID-19 samples came from the United States, Italy and Spain. The cDNA or gDNA used as material had been derived from T cells, B-cell-depleted T cells, or PBMCs.

Authors' processing steps: From reference gene primer amplification, estimates of nucleated cell counts were derived. Produced via immunoSEQ multiplex PCR; TCRdb's table is partial and in-frame only. V and J calls and clone size come straight from that table; D and trimming were deduced from the DNA. The sample lists 140,000 or so clones, approximately 85% occurring once. The germline CDR1 and CDR2 sequences are LGHNA and YNFKEQ. The CDR3 runs 16 residues. V dropped 0 bases and J dropped 5; count of bases not matched to a gene: 4. This chain uses TRBV4-2 with TRBJ1-6; 7 bases align to TRBD1. The sample taken for sequencing was peripheral blood. This TCR was recovered from a man aged 45 to 65 with acute or convalescent COVID-19. The chain's CDR3 is CASSQDTGTDNSPLHF. The CDR3 DNA reads as TGTGCCAGCAGCCAAGACACCGGGACAGATAATTCACCCCTCCACTTT.